The 12 T cell receptor beta chains below come from one sample, sequenced in a study of OX40 agonist ivuxolimab in advanced cancers. TCRdb keeps only in-frame clones here, not all; method: immunoSEQ multiplex PCR. The profile shows 15,000 to 20,000 clones, roughly 80% of them singletons. Sample: CD4+ or CD8+ T cells sorted from blood, taken in a trial of the OX40 agonist ivuxolimab. The receptors originated from an adult with an advanced solid tumor such as melanoma, head and neck, liver or kidney cancer.

The rearrangement joins TRBV11-2 to TRBJ2-7; TRBD2 matches at 8 bases. J lost 3 bases, V lost 3 bases, and 7 bases had no gene match. Germline V gene sequence: CDR1 SGHAT, CDR2 FQNNGV. The CDR3 is 15 residues long. The CDR3 loop is CASSLATSDFYEQYF. The CDR3 DNA is TGTGCCAGCAGCTTGGCGACTAGCGACTTCTACGAGCAGTACTTC.

V gene TRBV19 combines with J gene TRBJ1-5, with 7 bases identical to TRBD1. The trim removed 4 bases at V and 7 bases at J, leaving 10 bases unmatched. The germline CDR1 and CDR2 sequences are LNHDA and SQIVND (reference sequence). The CDR3 length is 15 residues. The CDR3 is CASSTTTGSGQPQHF. The DNA of the CDR3 is TGTGCCAGTAGTACAACGACAGGGTCAGGGCAGCCCCAGCATTTT.

V usage is TRBV28 and J usage is TRBJ1-1, with D uncertain. The V and J ends lost 4 bases and 0 bases respectively, with 18 bases between them. CDR1 is MDHEN and CDR2 is SYDVKM in the germline V gene. The length of the CDR3 is 17 residues. CDR3 bases: TGTGCCAGCAGTTGGGTCGCCTGGGAGGGCCTGAACACTGAAGCTTTCTTT. Translation: CASSWVAWEGLNTEAFF.

This clone was seen a single time. The V gene is TRBV29-1, the J gene TRBJ2-7; possible D gene TRBD1, 6 bases. CDR3 length: 13 residues. The germline V gene encodes CDR1 SQVTM and CDR2 ANQGSEA. Trimming removed 3 bases from V and 4 bases from J, with 13 bases in between. The CDR3 DNA is TGCAGCGTTGAGGCAGGGGTCAGGTACGAGCAGTACTTC. It yields the protein CSVEAGVRYEQYF.

The chain links TRBV19 to TRBJ2-5; TRBD2 aligns across 8 bases. The CDR3 contains 14 residues. The germline gives CDR1 LNHDA, CDR2 SQIVND (reference sequence). Trimming took 1 base from V and 2 from J; bases not matched to a gene: 0. The CDR3 region is CASSIAGGQETQYF. The CDR3, as DNA: TGTGCCAGTAGTATAGCGGGGGGGCAAGAGACCCAGTACTTC.

The CDR3 region is CASSSVLPMDNEQFF. CDR3 in DNA: TGTGCCAGCAGTAGCGTTTTACCCATGGACAATGAGCAGTTCTTC. The chain recombines TRBV27 with TRBJ2-1, with no clear D. Germline V gene data show CDR1 as MNHEY and CDR2 as SMNVEV (reference sequence). This CDR3 has 15 amino acids. V was shortened by 5 bases and J by 5 bases, with 16 bases between the two germline ends.

The chain joins TRBV6-4 to TRBJ2-6; TRBD1 agrees at 9 bases. Germline trimming cut 0 bases from V and 1 base from J; bases unmatched to any gene: 1. Germline lookup yields CDR1 MRHNA and CDR2 SNTAGT. The CDR3 covers 17 residues. The CDR3 protein is CASSDSTGGSGANVLTF. The CDR3 DNA reads TGTGCCAGCAGTGACTCGACAGGGGGGTCTGGGGCCAACGTCCTGACTTTC.

The V call is TRBV28, the J call TRBJ2-5; a weak D match, TRBD2 (6 bases). CDR3 size: 14 residues. Germline CDR1 and CDR2: MDHEN and SYDVKM. V lost 5 bases and J lost 2, with 12 bases in between. The CDR3 DNA reads as TGTGCCAGCAGTCAGGGTGCGGGGCAAGAGACCCAGTACTTC. This encodes CASSQGAGQETQYF.

CDR3 region: CASTQGGVRSGNTIYF. The CDR3 DNA follows: TGTGCCAGCACCCAGGGGGGGGTTCGCTCTGGAAACACCATATATTTT. The V and J genes are TRBV13 and TRBJ1-3; 7 nucleotides align to TRBD1. J lost 0 bases, V lost 7 bases, and 9 bases had no gene match. The CDR3 length is 16 residues. Germline CDR1 and CDR2: PRHDT and FYEKMQ (reference sequence).

This clone was seen a single time. The V and J genes are TRBV4-1 and TRBJ1-1, with D tentatively TRBD1 (6 bases). V lost 1 base to trimming and J lost 2 bases, with 14 bases between them. This CDR3 comprises 16 residues. Looked up from germline, CDR1 is MGHRA and CDR2 is YSYEKL. The CDR3 DNA is TGCGCCAGCAGCCAAGGGGGCGGACAGTTCAACACTGAAGCTTTCTTT. This encodes CASSQGGGQFNTEAFF.

In this sample, this clone turned up once. The chain has TRBV7-6 and TRBJ2-3; 10 nucleotides match TRBD1. V gave up 5 bases and J gave up 6 bases; unmatched junction bases: 11. Germline V gives CDR1 SGHVS, CDR2 FNYEAQ. CDR3 length: 16 amino acids. CDR3 nucleotide sequence: TGTGCCAGCAGCGTATCGGGACAGGGGTTGAAGGATACGCAGTATTTT. The encoded protein is CASSVSGQGLKDTQYF.

The chain recombines TRBV5-4 with TRBJ2-7; 7 nucleotides line up with TRBD1. J gave up 5 bases and V 4 bases, and 15 bases lay outside the gene matches. This CDR3 comprises 16 residues. Germline values: CDR1 SGHNT, CDR2 YYREEE (reference sequence). The CDR3 nucleotides are TGTGCCAGCAGCCTAACCACCGGGACAGCCTCTGACGAGCAGTACTTC. Translated, it gives CASSLTTGTASDEQYF. Complete variable domain (other parts from reference TRBV5-4 and TRBJ2-7): ETGVTQSPTHLIKTRGQQVTLRCSSQSGHNTVSWYQQALGQGPQFIFQYYREEENGRGNFPPRFSGLQFPNYSSELNVNALELDDSALYLCASSLTTGTASDEQYFGPGTRLTVT.